This TCR beta chain was recorded in a study of cytomegalovirus exposure and HLA in healthy donors. This donor's file did not include a recorded CMV serostatus. Notes on the study in general: In an earlier analysis, about 87% or about 30%: the productive usage of most TCR beta V segments. TRBV6-2, TRBV6-3 and some other V segments were excluded as indistinguishable. According to the study, roughly 160 TCR beta chains were cytomegalovirus-associated.

A note on this clone: Its target is not known.

This CDR3 has 14 residues. Germline-derived CDR1 and CDR2 are KGHSH and LQKENI. Trimming stripped 0 bases from V and 4 bases from J, with 7 bases between. The PCR made use of 60 Vbeta and 13 Jbeta primers. Method: immunoSEQ multiplex PCR; TCRdb's copy keeps in-frame clones and lacks some. The sample has some 130,000 clones; about four fifths are singletons. V is TRBV18 and J is TRBJ1-3; a weak D match, TRBD1 (5 bases). The sequence was obtained from a man aged 30 to 39 in good health. The material sequenced was PBMCs. CDR3 sequence (DNA): TGTGCCAGCTCACCACCGACAGCCGGAAACACCATATATTTT. Protein: CASSPPTAGNTIYF.